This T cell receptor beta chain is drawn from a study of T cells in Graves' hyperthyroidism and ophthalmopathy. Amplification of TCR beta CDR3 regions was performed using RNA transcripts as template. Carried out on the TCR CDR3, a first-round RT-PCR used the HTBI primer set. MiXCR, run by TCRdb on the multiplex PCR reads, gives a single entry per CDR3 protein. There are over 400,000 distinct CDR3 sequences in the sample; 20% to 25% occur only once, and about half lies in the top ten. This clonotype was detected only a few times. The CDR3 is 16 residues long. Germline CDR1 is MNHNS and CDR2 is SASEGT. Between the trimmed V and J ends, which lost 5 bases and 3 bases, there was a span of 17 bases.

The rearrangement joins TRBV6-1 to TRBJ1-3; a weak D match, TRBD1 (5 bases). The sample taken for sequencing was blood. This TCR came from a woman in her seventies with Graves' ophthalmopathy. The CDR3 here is CASSSNPGIGGNTIYF. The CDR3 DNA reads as TGTGCCAGCAGTAGCAACCCAGGGATAGGTGGAAACACCATATATTTT.